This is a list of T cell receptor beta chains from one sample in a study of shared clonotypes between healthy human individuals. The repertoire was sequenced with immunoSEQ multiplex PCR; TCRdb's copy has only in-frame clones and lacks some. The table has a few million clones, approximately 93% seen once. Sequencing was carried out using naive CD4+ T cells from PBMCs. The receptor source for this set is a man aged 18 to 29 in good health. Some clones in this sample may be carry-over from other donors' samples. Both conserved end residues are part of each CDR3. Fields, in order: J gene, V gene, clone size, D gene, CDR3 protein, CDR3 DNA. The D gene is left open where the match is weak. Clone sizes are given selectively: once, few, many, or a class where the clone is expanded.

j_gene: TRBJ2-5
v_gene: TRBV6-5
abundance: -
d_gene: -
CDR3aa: CASRHRETQYF
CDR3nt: TGTGCCAGCAGGCATAGGGAGACCCAGTACTTC

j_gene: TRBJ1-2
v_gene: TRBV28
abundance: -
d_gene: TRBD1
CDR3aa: CASSPPTIDRVGGYTF
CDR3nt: TGTGCCAGCAGTCCCCCCACAATTGACAGGGTTGGTGGCTACACCTTC

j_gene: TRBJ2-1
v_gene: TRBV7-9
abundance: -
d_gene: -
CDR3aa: CASSLAANYNEQFF
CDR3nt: TGTGCCAGCAGCTTAGCGGCAAACTACAATGAGCAGTTCTTC

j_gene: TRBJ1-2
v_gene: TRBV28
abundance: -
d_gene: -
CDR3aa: CASTPSAEYGYTF
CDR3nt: TGTGCCAGCACCCCGTCGGCGGAATATGGCTACACCTTC

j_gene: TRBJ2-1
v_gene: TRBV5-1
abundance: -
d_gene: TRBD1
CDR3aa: CASSSGQGSSEQFF
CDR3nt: TGCGCCAGCAGTTCGGGACAGGGTTCAAGTGAGCAGTTCTTC

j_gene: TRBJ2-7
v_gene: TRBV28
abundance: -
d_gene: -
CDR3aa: CASRGISYEQYF
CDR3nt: TGTGCCAGCAGAGGGATCTCCTACGAGCAGTACTTC

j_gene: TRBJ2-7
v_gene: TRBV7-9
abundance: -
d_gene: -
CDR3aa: CASTATGEGVQYF
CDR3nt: TGTGCCAGCACCGCGACAGGGGAGGGTGTGCAGTACTTC

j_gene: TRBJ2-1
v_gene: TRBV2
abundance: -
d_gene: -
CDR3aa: CASIFAGNEQFF
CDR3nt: TGTGCCAGCATCTTTGCGGGCAATGAGCAGTTCTTC

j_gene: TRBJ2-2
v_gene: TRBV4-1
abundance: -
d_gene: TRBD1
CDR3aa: CASSQDAAGGIPGELFF
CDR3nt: TGCGCCAGCAGCCAAGACGCGGCAGGGGGCATTCCCGGGGAGCTGTTTTTT

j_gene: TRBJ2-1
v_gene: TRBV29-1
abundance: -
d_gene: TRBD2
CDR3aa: CSVMGLAGPGYNEQFF
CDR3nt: TGCAGCGTTATGGGACTAGCGGGGCCCGGGTACAATGAGCAGTTCTTC

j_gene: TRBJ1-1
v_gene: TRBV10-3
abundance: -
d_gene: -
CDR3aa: CAISFTGDVSTEAFF
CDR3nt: TGTGCCATCAGTTTTACCGGGGATGTGTCAACTGAAGCTTTCTTT

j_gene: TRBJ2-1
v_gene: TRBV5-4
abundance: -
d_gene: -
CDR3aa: CASSLGLDLGREQFF
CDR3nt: TGTGCCAGCAGCTTGGGTTTGGACCTGGGGCGAGAGCAGTTCTTC

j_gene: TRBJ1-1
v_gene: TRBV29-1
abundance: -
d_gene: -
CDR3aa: CSVQQLQVAEAFF
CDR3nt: TGCAGCGTTCAACAGCTACAGGTCGCTGAAGCTTTCTTT

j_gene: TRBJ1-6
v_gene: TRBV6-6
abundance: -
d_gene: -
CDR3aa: CASVSESGVDSPLHF
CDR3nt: TGTGCCTCCGTTTCCGAATCAGGGGTAGATTCACCCCTCCACTTT

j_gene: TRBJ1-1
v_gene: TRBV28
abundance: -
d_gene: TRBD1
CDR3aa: CASSLGAGTGRTEAFF
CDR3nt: TGTGCCAGCAGTTTAGGGGCCGGGACAGGGAGAACTGAAGCTTTCTTT

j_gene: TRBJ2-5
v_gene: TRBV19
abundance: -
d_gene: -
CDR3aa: CASSPDYQETQYF
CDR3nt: TGTGCCAGTAGCCCGGACTACCAAGAGACCCAGTACTTC

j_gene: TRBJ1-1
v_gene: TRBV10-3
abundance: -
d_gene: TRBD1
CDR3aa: CAISGTGGFTEAFF
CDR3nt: TGTGCCATCAGTGGGACAGGGGGCTTCACTGAAGCTTTCTTT

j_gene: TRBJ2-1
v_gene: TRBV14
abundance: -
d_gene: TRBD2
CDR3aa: CASSQFAGAYNEQFF
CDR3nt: TGTGCCAGCAGCCAATTTGCGGGAGCCTACAATGAGCAGTTCTTC

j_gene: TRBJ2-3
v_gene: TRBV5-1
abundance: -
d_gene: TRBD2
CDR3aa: CASSQDGGRPDTQYF
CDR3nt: TGCGCCAGCAGCCAGGACGGCGGGAGACCTGATACGCAGTATTTT

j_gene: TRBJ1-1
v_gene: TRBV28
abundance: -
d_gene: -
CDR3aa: CASGIMNTEAFF
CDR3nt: TGTGCCAGCGGTATTATGAACACTGAAGCTTTCTTT

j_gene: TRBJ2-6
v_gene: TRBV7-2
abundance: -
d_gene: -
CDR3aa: CASSLGGTGANVLTF
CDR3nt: TGTGCCAGCAGCTTAGGGGGGACAGGGGCCAACGTCCTGACTTTC

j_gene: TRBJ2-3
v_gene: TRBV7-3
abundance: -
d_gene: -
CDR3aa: CASSTGGTDTQYF
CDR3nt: TGTGCCAGCAGTACCGGGGGCACAGATACGCAGTATTTT

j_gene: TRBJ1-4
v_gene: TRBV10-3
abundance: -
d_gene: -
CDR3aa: CAISESRSLNEKLFF
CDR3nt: TGTGCCATCAGTGAGTCCAGGTCTCTCAATGAAAAACTGTTTTTT

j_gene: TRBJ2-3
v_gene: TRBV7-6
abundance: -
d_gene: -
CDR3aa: CASSFRDGVVDTQYF
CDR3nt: TGTGCCAGCAGCTTTCGGGACGGGGTTGTTGATACGCAGTATTTT

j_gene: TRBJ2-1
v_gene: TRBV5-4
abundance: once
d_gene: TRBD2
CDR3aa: CASSRAGTRPTNEQFF
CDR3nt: TGTGCCAGCAGCAGAGCCGGGACTAGACCTACAAATGAGCAGTTCTTC

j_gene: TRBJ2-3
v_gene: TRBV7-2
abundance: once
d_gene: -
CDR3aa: CASSLIRGTDTQYF
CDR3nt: TGTGCCAGCAGCTTGATCAGGGGCACAGATACGCAGTATTTT

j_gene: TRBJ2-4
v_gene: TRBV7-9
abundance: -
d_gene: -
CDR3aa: CASSAAGTHKGSQYF
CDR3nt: TGTGCCAGCAGCGCCGCGGGGACCCACAAAGGGTCCCAGTACTTC

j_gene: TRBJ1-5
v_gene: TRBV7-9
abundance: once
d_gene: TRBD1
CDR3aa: CASAETGGAFQPQHF
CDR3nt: TGTGCCAGCGCCGAGACAGGGGGCGCTTTTCAGCCCCAGCATTTT

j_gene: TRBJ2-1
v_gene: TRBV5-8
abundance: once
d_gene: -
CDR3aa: CASTLIGVASNEQFF
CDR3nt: TGTGCCAGCACCTTAATCGGAGTAGCGAGCAATGAGCAGTTCTTC

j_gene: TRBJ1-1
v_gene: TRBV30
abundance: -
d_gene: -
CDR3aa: CAGDTGGGTEAFF
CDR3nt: TGTGCCGGGGACACCGGGGGAGGCACTGAAGCTTTCTTT

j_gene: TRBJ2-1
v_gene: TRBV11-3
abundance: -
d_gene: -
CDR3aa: CASSPTPYRGDEQFF
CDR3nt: TGTGCCAGCAGCCCGACCCCCTACCGAGGGGATGAGCAGTTCTTC

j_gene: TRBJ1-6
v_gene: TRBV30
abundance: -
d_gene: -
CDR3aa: CAWTLRGNSPLHF
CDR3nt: TGTGCCTGGACCCTGCGGGGAAATTCACCCCTCCACTTT

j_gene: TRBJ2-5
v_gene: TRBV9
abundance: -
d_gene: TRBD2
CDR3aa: CASSVESSGISGETQYF
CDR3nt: TGTGCCAGCAGCGTAGAGTCTAGCGGGATAAGTGGGGAGACCCAGTACTTC

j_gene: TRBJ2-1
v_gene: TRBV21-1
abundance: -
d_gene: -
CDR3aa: CASSNPSLAKVEQFF
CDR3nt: TGTGCCAGCAGCAATCCTTCACTAGCGAAGGTTGAGCAGTTCTTC

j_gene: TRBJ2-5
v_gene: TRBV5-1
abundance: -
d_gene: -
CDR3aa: CASTLQAPQETQYF
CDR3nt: TGCGCCAGCACCTTACAGGCCCCCCAAGAGACCCAGTACTTC

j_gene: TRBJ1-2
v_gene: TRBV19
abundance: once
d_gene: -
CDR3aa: CASSSWGPNYGYTF
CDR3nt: TGTGCCAGTAGTAGTTGGGGCCCTAACTATGGCTACACCTTC

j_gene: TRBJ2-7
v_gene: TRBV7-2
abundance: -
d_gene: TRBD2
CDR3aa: CASSWEGGDEQYF
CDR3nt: TGTGCCAGCAGCTGGGAGGGTGGCGACGAGCAGTACTTC

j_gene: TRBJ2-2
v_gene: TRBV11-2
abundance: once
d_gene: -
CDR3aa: CASSLVRGTGELFF
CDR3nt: TGTGCCAGCAGCTTAGTGAGGGGCACCGGGGAGCTGTTTTTT

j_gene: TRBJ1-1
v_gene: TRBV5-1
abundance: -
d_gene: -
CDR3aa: CASRGIVAGNTEAFF
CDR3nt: TGCGCCAGCAGGGGGATCGTTGCGGGGAACACTGAAGCTTTCTTT

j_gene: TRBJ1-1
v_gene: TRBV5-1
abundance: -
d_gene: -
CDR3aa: CASSLIAMGTEAFF
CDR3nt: TGCGCCAGCAGCTTGATCGCGATGGGCACTGAAGCTTTCTTT

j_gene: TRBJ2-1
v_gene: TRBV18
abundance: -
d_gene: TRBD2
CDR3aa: CASSPSISGASNEQFF
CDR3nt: TGTGCCAGCTCACCATCTATTAGCGGGGCCTCCAATGAGCAGTTCTTC

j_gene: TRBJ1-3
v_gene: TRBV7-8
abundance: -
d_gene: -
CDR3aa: CASSLGGGFSGNTIYF
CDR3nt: TGTGCCAGCAGCTTAGGAGGGGGATTCTCTGGAAACACCATATATTTT

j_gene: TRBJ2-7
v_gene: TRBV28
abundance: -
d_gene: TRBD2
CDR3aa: CASSSSGSSYEQYF
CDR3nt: TGTGCCAGCAGTTCCAGCGGGAGTTCCTACGAGCAGTACTTC

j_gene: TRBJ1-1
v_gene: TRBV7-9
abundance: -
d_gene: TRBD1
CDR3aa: CASSPSPGQGWSEAFF
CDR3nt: TGTGCCAGCAGCCCTTCCCCGGGACAGGGTTGGTCGGAAGCTTTCTTT

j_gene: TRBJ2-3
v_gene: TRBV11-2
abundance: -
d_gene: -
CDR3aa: CASSPGGLRTDTQYF
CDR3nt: TGTGCCAGCAGCCCCGGGGGGCTTCGCACAGATACGCAGTATTTT

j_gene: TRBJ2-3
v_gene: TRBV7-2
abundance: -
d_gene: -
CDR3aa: CASSLTADTQYF
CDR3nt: TGTGCCAGCAGCTTGACGGCTGATACGCAGTATTTT

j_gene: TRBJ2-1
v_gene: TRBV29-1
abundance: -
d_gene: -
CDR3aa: CSVDPGNNEQFF
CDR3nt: TGCAGCGTTGATCCGGGTAACAATGAGCAGTTCTTC

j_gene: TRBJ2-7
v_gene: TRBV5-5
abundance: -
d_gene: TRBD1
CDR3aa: CASTLQGGSYEQYF
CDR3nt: TGTGCCAGCACCTTACAGGGGGGCTCCTACGAGCAGTACTTC

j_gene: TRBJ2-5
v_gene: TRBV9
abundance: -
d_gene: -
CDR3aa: CASSVGGAGGYQETQYF
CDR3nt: TGTGCCAGCAGCGTAGGTGGGGCAGGGGGGTACCAAGAGACCCAGTACTTC

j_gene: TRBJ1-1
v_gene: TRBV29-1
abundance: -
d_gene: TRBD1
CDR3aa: CSANPGQGNTEAFF
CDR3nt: TGCAGCGCAAACCCGGGACAGGGGAACACTGAAGCTTTCTTT

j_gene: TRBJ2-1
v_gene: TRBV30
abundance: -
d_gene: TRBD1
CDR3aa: CAWSVLGTGWHEQFF
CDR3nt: TGTGCCTGGAGTGTACTAGGGACAGGGTGGCATGAGCAGTTCTTC

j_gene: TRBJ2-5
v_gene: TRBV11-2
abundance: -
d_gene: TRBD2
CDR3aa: CASSFLAGAGETQYF
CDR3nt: TGTGCCAGCAGCTTCCTAGCGGGAGCGGGGGAGACCCAGTACTTC

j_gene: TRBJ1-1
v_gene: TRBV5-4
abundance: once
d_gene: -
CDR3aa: CASSLPAVKNTEAFF
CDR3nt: TGTGCCAGCAGCTTGCCGGCAGTTAAGAACACTGAAGCTTTCTTT

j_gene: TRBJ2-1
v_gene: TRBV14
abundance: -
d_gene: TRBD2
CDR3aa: CASSQRLAGGDEQFF
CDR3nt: TGTGCCAGCAGCCAAAGGCTAGCGGGAGGGGATGAGCAGTTCTTC

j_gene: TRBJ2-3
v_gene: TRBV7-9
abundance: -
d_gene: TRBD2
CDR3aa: CASSGTGTTGDTQYF
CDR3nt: TGTGCCAGCAGCGGCACCGGGACTACAGGAGATACGCAGTATTTT

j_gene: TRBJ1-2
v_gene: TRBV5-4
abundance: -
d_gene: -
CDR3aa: CASSLGRGDGYTF
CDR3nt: TGTGCCAGCAGCTTGGGCAGGGGAGATGGCTACACCTTC

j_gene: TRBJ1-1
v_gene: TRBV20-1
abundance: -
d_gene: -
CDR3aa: CSASMNTEAFF
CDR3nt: TGCAGTGCTAGCATGAACACTGAAGCTTTCTTT

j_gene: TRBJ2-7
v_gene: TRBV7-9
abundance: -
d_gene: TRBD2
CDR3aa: CASSLASSGKDEQYF
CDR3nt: TGTGCCAGCAGCTTAGCTTCTAGCGGGAAGGACGAGCAGTACTTC

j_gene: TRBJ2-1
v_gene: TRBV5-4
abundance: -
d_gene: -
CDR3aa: CASSLGPHDEQFF
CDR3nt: TGTGCCAGCAGCTTGGGCCCTCACGATGAGCAGTTCTTC

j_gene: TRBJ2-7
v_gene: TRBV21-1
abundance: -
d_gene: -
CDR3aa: CASSPDSYEQYF
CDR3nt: TGTGCCAGCAGCCCGGATTCCTACGAGCAGTACTTC